This T cell receptor beta chain was retrieved from a study of Ad26.COV2.S vaccination and SARS-CoV-2 variants. Background on the study: Ad26.COV2.S shots went into the muscle once or twice, 56 days apart.

For this clone: The target antigen is unknown.

The table came from immunoSEQ multiplex PCR; TCRdb's copy has only in-frame clones and leaves some out. The sample contains a few hundred thousand clones, 87% of which appear only once. Whole-study findings and limits: Similar non-spike TCR breadth was observed in recipients of vaccine and of placebo. The TCR-based breadth and depth measures might underestimate overall T cell responses.

Noted treatment: around 19 received Ad26.COV2.S at low or high dose, single or two shots; several received placebo; per-sample allocation not given. Repertoires come from day 63 after the first vaccine or placebo injection. The germline CDR1 and CDR2 sequences are SGHTA and FQGNSA. With 2 bases removed from V and 0 bases from J, the gap between germline ends came to 5 bases. This CDR3 comprises 15 residues. Sequenced here: peripheral blood, sampled in a trial of Ad26.COV2.S vaccine versus placebo. The clonotype originates from a person between 18 and 59 years old who received the Ad26.COV2.S COVID-19 vaccine or a placebo. The chain recombines TRBV7-2 with TRBJ2-6; no clear D. This chain's CDR3 is CASSLMDSGANVLTF. The CDR3 coding sequence is TGTGCCAGCAGCTTAATGGACTCTGGGGCCAACGTCCTGACTTTC.